The entry below gives a single TCR beta chain sequence along with its context. The J segment lost 4 bases and the V segment lost 4 bases, leaving 3 bases of the junction unmatched. Germline CDR1 SEHNR, CDR2 FQNEAQ (reference sequence). CDR3 length: 14 amino acids. The sample comes from a study of T cell changes during pregnancy in multiple sclerosis. Only in-frame clones appear in the TCRdb table, and some are missing; sequencing was by immunoSEQ multiplex PCR. This table has tens of thousands of clones, about 90% appearing once. This chain connects TRBV7-9 to TRBJ2-7, with 11 bases identical to TRBD1. This TCR was sampled from a female donor with multiple sclerosis, enrolled in a pregnancy study. The specimen was CD8+ T cells from peripheral blood mononuclear cells, collected after pregnancy. The CDR3 DNA reads TGTGCCAGCAGCTCCGGGACAGGGGGATACGAGCAGTACTTC. Translating it yields CASSSGTGGYEQYF.